These 20 T cell receptor beta chains came from one sample sequenced in a study of shared clonotypes between healthy human individuals. Assay: immunoSEQ multiplex PCR; the TCRdb copy retains only in-frame clones and omits some. The top ten hold about 0.36% of the sample, which has fewer than 3 million clones, 80% to 95% seen once. The sample consisted of naive CD4+ T cells from PBMCs. The sample's subset: CD45RA+ positively selected. The receptor source for this set is a young man in good health. Some clones in this sample may be carry-over from other donors' samples.

The chain joins TRBV6-6 to TRBJ1-4, with D perhaps matching TRBD1 (6 bases). This CDR3 is built from 15 residues. Germline V gene sequence: CDR1 MNHNY, CDR2 SVGAGI (reference sequence). The V end lost 6 bases, the J end lost 6 bases, and 17 bases lay between the germline ends. CDR3: CASSLANRVDEKLFF. The CDR3 coding sequence is TGTGCCAGCAGCCTTGCAAACAGGGTTGATGAAAAACTGTTTTTT.

This clone has only one observation. This chain uses TRBV7-2 with TRBJ1-4; tentatively, D is TRBD1 (5 bases). V lost 1 base, J lost 0 bases, and 12 bases lay in between. Germline V CDR1 and CDR2: SGHTA, FQGNSA. The CDR3 consists of 17 residues. The chain's CDR3 is CASSLGRAFSTNEKLFF. CDR3 in DNA: TGTGCCAGCAGCTTAGGCAGGGCGTTTTCAACTAATGAAAAACTGTTTTTT.

This chain uses TRBV5-6 with TRBJ1-2; possibly TRBD1 for D (6 bases). Trimming removed 3 bases from V and 8 bases from J, with 23 bases in between. In germline, CDR1 is SGHDT, CDR2 YYEEEE. This CDR3 is built from 16 residues. CDR3 bases: TGTGCCAGCAGCTCGTCAGATAGACAGGAGCTGCGGGGCTACACCTTC. Protein: CASSSSDRQELRGYTF.

The chain employs TRBV6-1 and TRBJ1-1; possibly TRBD1 for D (6 bases). V shed 6 bases and J shed 4 bases, with 12 bases lying between them. CDR1 and CDR2 (germline): MNHNS, SASEGT. This CDR3 comprises 13 residues. As DNA, the CDR3 is TGTGCCAGCAGCACAAGAGGGGGCACTGAAGCTTTCTTT. Amino acids: CASSTRGGTEAFF.

The V and J genes are TRBV18 and TRBJ1-5; D might be TRBD1 (5 bases). This CDR3 has 17 residues. Trimming left V 3 bases short and J 1 base short, with 16 bases between. Germline lookup yields CDR1 KGHSH and CDR2 LQKENI. CDR3 DNA sequence: TGTGCCAGCTCACCCACAGGTTTATCGGTCAGCAATCAGCCCCAGCATTTT. Protein: CASSPTGLSVSNQPQHF.

The chain couples TRBV5-1 to TRBJ1-1, with D unresolved. Germline CDR1 and CDR2: SGHRS and YFSETQ. The V end lost 0 bases, the J end lost 3 bases, and 12 bases lay between the germline ends. The CDR3 is 15 amino acids. Here the CDR3 DNA reads TGCGCCAGCAGCTTGGCCGCGGTTGGGGACACTGAAGCTTTCTTT. Its protein is CASSLAAVGDTEAFF.

The rearrangement joins TRBV6-1 to TRBJ2-1, with a tentative D call TRBD2 (5 bases). Germline CDR1 and CDR2: MNHNS and SASEGT. V dropped 8 bases and J dropped 7 bases, with 18 bases sitting between them. The CDR3 totals 14 residues. The CDR3 is CASAEDQTGNEQFF. The CDR3 DNA reads TGTGCCAGCGCAGAAGACCAAACGGGGAATGAGCAGTTCTTC.

This chain connects TRBV7-2 to TRBJ2-5, with a possible D match to TRBD2 (6 bases). The CDR3 extends over 13 amino acids. Germline CDR1 SGHTA, CDR2 FQGNSA. Trimming shortened V by 5 bases and J by 5 bases, and 12 bases separated the two germline ends. The CDR3 region has the DNA TGTGCCAGCAGCCCGAGCGGGTGGGAGACCCAGTACTTC. Encoded protein: CASSPSGWETQYF. The entire variable domain, with the rest obtained from reference TRBV7-2 and TRBJ2-5, is as follows: GAGVSQSPSNKVTEKGKDVELRCDPISGHTALYWYRQSLGQGLEFLIYFQGNSAPDKSGLPSDRFSAERTGGSVSTLTIQRTQQEDSAVYLCASSPSGWETQYFGPGTRLLVL.

This clone was counted only a few times. V gene TRBV5-1 combines with J gene TRBJ1-2; D remains ambiguous. The CDR3 totals 14 residues. CDR1 is SGHRS, CDR2 YFSETQ, per germline. Trimming removed 4 bases from V and 3 bases from J, with 13 bases in between. This CDR3 reads CASSEGGFDYGYTF. CDR3 bases: TGCGCCAGCAGCGAAGGAGGATTTGACTATGGCTACACCTTC.

The rearrangement joins TRBV7-3 to TRBJ2-5; TRBD1 aligns across 9 bases. CDR1 SGHTA and CDR2 FQGTGA come from the germline V gene. J gave up 3 bases and V 5 bases, and 7 bases lay outside the gene matches. This CDR3 region has 15 residues. The CDR3 loop reads CASSTTGTGKETQYF. The CDR3 DNA follows: TGTGCCAGCAGCACCACCGGGACAGGGAAAGAGACCCAGTACTTC.

This chain connects TRBV7-2 to TRBJ1-1, with TRBD1 matching over 7 bases. Germline V gene data show CDR1 as SGHTA and CDR2 as FQGNSA. V dropped 2 bases and J dropped 6; count of bases not matched to a gene: 9. There are 15 residues in the CDR3. The CDR3 DNA sequence: TGTGCCAGCAGCTTACTTGGGCAGGGGGTCGCTGAAGCTTTCTTT. Its translation is CASSLLGQGVAEAFF.

In regard to this clone: The same CDR3 arises from other DNA sequences in this sample as well. V and J are TRBV7-2 and TRBJ2-7; D gene uncertain. This CDR3 spans 12 amino acids. In germline, CDR1 is SGHTA, CDR2 FQGNSA. Trimming took off 1 base at V and 4 bases at J, with 5 bases between the two ends. The CDR3 here is CASSLVRYEQYF. CDR3 sequence (DNA): TGTGCCAGCAGCTTAGTGCGGTACGAGCAGTACTTC.

This chain joins TRBV10-3 and TRBJ2-7; TRBD1 matches 9 bases. This CDR3 contains 15 residues. V gave up 6 bases and J gave up 7 bases; unmatched junction bases: 13. The germline gives CDR1 ENHRY, CDR2 SYGVKD. CDR3: CAIRAETGGLEEQYF. The CDR3 nucleotides read TGTGCCATCAGGGCCGAGACAGGGGGTTTGGAAGAGCAGTACTTC.

V is TRBV28 and J is TRBJ2-5; D not certain. This CDR3 is 14 amino acids long. Germline CDR1 and CDR2: MDHEN and SYDVKM. Between the trimmed V and J ends, which lost 5 bases and 5 bases, there was a span of 15 bases. The CDR3 nucleotides read TGTGCCAGCAGTCACAGAGAGGCCAGGGAGACCCAGTACTTC. Protein sequence: CASSHREARETQYF.

The rearrangement joins TRBV27 to TRBJ1-2; 7 positions agree with TRBD1. The CDR3 is made up of 12 amino acids. The V gene's germline CDR1 is MNHEY and CDR2 SMNVEV (reference sequence). Germline trimming cut 3 bases from V and 8 bases from J; bases unmatched to any gene: 3. The CDR3 DNA is TGTGCCAGCAGTTTCAGGGGGGACGGCTACACCTTC. It yields the protein CASSFRGDGYTF.

V and J are TRBV28 and TRBJ1-2; perhaps TRBD1 as D (6 bases). Germline V gene sequence: CDR1 MDHEN, CDR2 SYDVKM. The CDR3 length is 14 residues. Between the trimmed V and J ends, which lost 7 bases and 2 bases, there was a span of 14 bases. DNA for the CDR3: TGTGCCAGCACCCGGGGGCAGCCCAACTATGGCTACACCTTC. Translation: CASTRGQPNYGYTF.

As regards this clone: Other nucleotide sequences in the sample specify the same CDR3. This chain joins TRBV28 and TRBJ1-1; D possibly corresponds to TRBD1 (6 bases). V was pared by 6 bases and J by 5 bases, with 13 bases between. The CDR3 loop spans 13 amino acids. CDR1 is MDHEN and CDR2 is SYDVKM in the germline V gene. The chain's CDR3 is CASSLGGGTEAFF. The CDR3 nucleotides read TGTGCCAGCAGCCTAGGAGGGGGGACTGAAGCTTTCTTT.

This clone was counted once. This sequence joins TRBV5-6 and TRBJ1-5, with 9 bases lining up with TRBD1. The ends lost 0 bases at V and 7 bases at J; junction bases unmatched: 8. The CDR3 runs 16 residues. Looked up from germline, CDR1 is SGHDT and CDR2 is YYEEEE. The CDR3 region is CASSLGPPGQGQPQHF. In nucleotides, the CDR3 is TGTGCCAGCAGCTTGGGTCCTCCGGGACAGGGACAGCCCCAGCATTTT.

Comments on this clone: This sample also contains other DNA sequences that code for the same CDR3. V is TRBV2 and J is TRBJ2-3; D is uncertain. V shed 6 bases and J shed 0 bases, with 10 bases lying between them. This CDR3 has 14 residues. The germline CDR1 and CDR2 sequences are SNHLY and FYNNEI. CDR3 protein: CASRELTSTDTQYF. DNA for the CDR3: TGTGCCAGCAGAGAGCTGACTAGCACAGATACGCAGTATTTT.

The V and J genes are TRBV28 and TRBJ1-6; the D is unclear. The germline gives CDR1 MDHEN, CDR2 SYDVKM. The CDR3 is 13 amino acids. Trimming shortened V by 2 bases and J by 9 bases, and 8 bases separated the two germline ends. CDR3 sequence (DNA): TGTGCCAGCAGTTTACGAGGGATTTCACCCCTCCACTTT. Its translation: CASSLRGISPLHF.